Shown below are 12 T cell receptor beta chains from a single sample sequenced in a study of T cell responses to AZD1222 COVID-19 vaccine. Measured with immunoSEQ multiplex PCR; TCRdb has only the in-frame clones, and not every one. The sample shows around 28,000 clones, roughly 78% of them seen only once. The sequencing used peripheral blood, collected on day 0 of AZD1222 vaccination. These receptors originate from an adult in good health.

The chain has TRBV14 and TRBJ2-5; 9 bases fit TRBD2. Trimming cost V 1 base and J 5 bases; bases outside gene matches: 5. This CDR3 spans 15 amino acids. Germline V lookup: CDR1 SGHDN, CDR2 FVKESK. The CDR3 sequence: CASSQVAGVSETQYF. In DNA form, the CDR3 reads TGTGCCAGCAGCCAAGTAGCGGGGGTATCGGAGACCCAGTACTTC.

The chain has TRBV18 and TRBJ1-2; 7 nucleotides match TRBD1. There are 13 residues in the CDR3. J lost 6 bases, V lost 3 bases, and 4 bases had no gene match. Per germline, CDR1 KGHSH and CDR2 LQKENI. The CDR3 sequence is CASSPDRADGYTF. For the CDR3, the DNA is TGTGCCAGCTCACCTGACAGGGCGGATGGCTACACCTTC.

The rearrangement links TRBV6-5 to TRBJ1-3; D gene unclear. Germline CDR1 MNHEY, CDR2 SVGAGI. Trimming shortened V by 6 bases and J by 6 bases, and 9 bases separated the two germline ends. This CDR3 spans 12 amino acids. The DNA of the CDR3 is TGTGCCAGCAGAACCGGGTTAAACACCATATATTTT. It specifies CASRTGLNTIYF.

The chain has TRBV27 and TRBJ2-3; maybe TRBD2 (6 bases). Trimming shortened V by 3 bases and J by 9 bases, and 16 bases separated the two germline ends. The germline gives CDR1 MNHEY, CDR2 SMNVEV (reference sequence). The CDR3 totals 14 residues. The CDR3 nucleotides read TGTGCCAGCAGTTTTACCCGGACGCGGGGAACGCAGTATTTT. It encodes CASSFTRTRGTQYF.

V usage is TRBV5-4 and J usage is TRBJ1-1; the match to TRBD1 covers 8 bases. Germline CDR1 reads SGHNT; CDR2 reads YYREEE (reference sequence). The ends lost 3 bases at V and 9 bases at J; junction bases unmatched: 10. The length of the CDR3 is 14 residues. The CDR3 sequence: CASSSPGQVSKAFF. CDR3 DNA: TGTGCCAGCAGCTCACCGGGACAGGTCTCGAAAGCTTTCTTT.

The V and J genes are TRBV25-1 and TRBJ1-2; perhaps TRBD1 as D (6 bases). This CDR3 is 16 amino acids long. In germline, CDR1 is MGHDK, CDR2 SYGVNS. V was pared by 7 bases and J by 2 bases, with 20 bases between. CDR3 nucleotides: TGTGCCAGCACCGAACCGGGACACAGATTCAACTATGGCTACACCTTC. This gives the protein CASTEPGHRFNYGYTF.

This clone was seen more than once but under ten times. This chain connects TRBV19 to TRBJ1-2; D ambiguous. This CDR3 has 14 amino acids. Germline CDR1 LNHDA, CDR2 SQIVND (reference sequence). The V end lost 7 bases, the J end lost 2 bases, and 14 bases lay between the germline ends. CDR3 sequence reads: CASTTPVVNYGYTF. Here the CDR3 DNA reads TGTGCCAGTACCACCCCCGTGGTAAACTATGGCTACACCTTC. Full variable domain (missing parts from reference TRBV19 and TRBJ1-2): DGGITQSPKYLFRKEGQNVTLSCEQNLNHDAMYWYRQDPGQGLRLIYYSQIVNDFQKGDIAEGYSVSREKKESFPLTVTSAQKNPTAFYLCASTTPVVNYGYTFGSGTRLTVV.

The chain uses TRBV27 and TRBJ1-2; TRBD1 matches 8 bases. CDR3 length: 16 amino acids. Per the germline V gene, CDR1 is MNHEY and CDR2 is SMNVEV (reference sequence). J was trimmed by 2 bases and V by 0 bases; bases with no gene match: 5. Here the CDR3 DNA reads TGTGCCAGCAGTTTATCTACCGGACAGGGCAACTATGGCTACACCTTC. It yields the protein CASSLSTGQGNYGYTF.

The chain couples TRBV27 to TRBJ1-4; 8 positions agree with TRBD1. Germline-derived CDR1 and CDR2 are MNHEY and SMNVEV (reference sequence). Trimming removed 5 bases from V and 5 bases from J; junction bases left unmatched: 7. CDR3 length: 15 amino acids. CDR3 DNA: TGTGCCAGCAGTCCGGACAGGGTGCGGAATGAAAAACTGTTTTTT. Its protein product is CASSPDRVRNEKLFF.

This sequence joins TRBV19 and TRBJ2-7; no firm D call. CDR3 length: 17 residues. The germline gives CDR1 LNHDA, CDR2 SQIVND (reference sequence). Deletions cut 4 bases from V and 2 bases from J, with 21 bases between. The DNA of the CDR3 is TGTGCCAGTAGTACCCCCTGGGTCCCCCGGTTGCCCTACGAGCAGTACTTC. This gives the protein CASSTPWVPRLPYEQYF.

This chain uses TRBV12-3 or TRBV12-4 with TRBJ1-4; no reliable D call. The ends were cut back, 2 bases at V and 5 bases at J, with 6 bases in the middle. The CDR3 sequence is 13 residues long. The CDR3 sequence: CASSLIRNEKLFF. The CDR3 DNA reads TGTGCCAGCAGTTTAATCAGGAATGAAAAACTGTTTTTT.

V gene TRBV6-2 or TRBV6-3 combines with J gene TRBJ1-1; D is perhaps TRBD1 (5 bases). Trimming left V 5 bases short and J 6 bases short, with 16 bases between. This CDR3 region has 14 residues. Germline V gene lookup returns CDR1 MNHEY and CDR2 SVGEGT. The DNA for the CDR3 is TGTGCCAGCAGTCTGGGACCCACGGTGGCTGAAGCTTTCTTT. The encoded protein is CASSLGPTVAEAFF.